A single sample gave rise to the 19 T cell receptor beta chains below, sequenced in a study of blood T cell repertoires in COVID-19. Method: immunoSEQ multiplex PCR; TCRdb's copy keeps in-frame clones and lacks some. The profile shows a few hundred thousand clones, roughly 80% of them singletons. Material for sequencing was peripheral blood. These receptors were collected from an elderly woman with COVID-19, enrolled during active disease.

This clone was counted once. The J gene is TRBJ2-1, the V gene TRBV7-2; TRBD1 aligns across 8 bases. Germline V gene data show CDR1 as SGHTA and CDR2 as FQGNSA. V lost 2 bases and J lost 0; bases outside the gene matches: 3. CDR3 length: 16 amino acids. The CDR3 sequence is CASSLKGQVSYNEQFF. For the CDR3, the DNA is TGTGCCAGCAGCTTAAAGGGACAGGTCTCCTACAATGAGCAGTTCTTC.

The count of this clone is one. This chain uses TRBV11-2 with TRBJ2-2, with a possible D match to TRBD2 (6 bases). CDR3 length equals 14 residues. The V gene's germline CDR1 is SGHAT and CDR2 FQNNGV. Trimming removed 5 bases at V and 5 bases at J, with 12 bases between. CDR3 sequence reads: CASSGGTRTGELFF. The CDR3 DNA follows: TGTGCCAGCAGCGGAGGGACGCGAACCGGGGAGCTGTTTTTT.

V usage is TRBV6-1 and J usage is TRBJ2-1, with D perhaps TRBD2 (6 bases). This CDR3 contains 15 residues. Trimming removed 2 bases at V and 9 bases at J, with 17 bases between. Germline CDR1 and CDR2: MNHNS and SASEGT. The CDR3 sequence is CASSELKGGFSEQFF. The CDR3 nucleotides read TGTGCCAGCAGTGAACTCAAGGGAGGTTTCAGTGAGCAGTTCTTC.

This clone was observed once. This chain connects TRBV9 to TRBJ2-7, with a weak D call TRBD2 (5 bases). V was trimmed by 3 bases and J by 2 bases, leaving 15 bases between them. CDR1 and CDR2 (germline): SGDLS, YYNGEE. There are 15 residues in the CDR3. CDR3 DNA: TGTGCCAGCAGCGCGGCGAGCGGAACGACCTACGAGCAGTACTTC. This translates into CASSAASGTTYEQYF.

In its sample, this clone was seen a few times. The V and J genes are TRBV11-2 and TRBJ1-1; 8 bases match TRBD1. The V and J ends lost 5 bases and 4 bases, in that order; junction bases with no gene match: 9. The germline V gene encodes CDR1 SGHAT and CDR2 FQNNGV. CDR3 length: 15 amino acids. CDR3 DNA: TGTGCCAGCAGCCCCCCGCGGACAGGGATCACTGAAGCTTTCTTT. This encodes CASSPPRTGITEAFF.

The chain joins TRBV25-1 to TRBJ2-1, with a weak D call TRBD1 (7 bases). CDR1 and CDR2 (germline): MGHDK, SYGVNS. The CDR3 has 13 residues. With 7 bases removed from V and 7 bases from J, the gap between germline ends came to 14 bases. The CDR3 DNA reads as TGTGCCAGCACCCGAGCAGGGGGGAATGAGCAGTTCTTC. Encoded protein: CASTRAGGNEQFF.

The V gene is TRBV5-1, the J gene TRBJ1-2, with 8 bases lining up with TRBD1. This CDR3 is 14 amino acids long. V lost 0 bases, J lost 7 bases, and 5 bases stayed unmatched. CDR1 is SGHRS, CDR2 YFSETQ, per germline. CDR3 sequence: CASSLEQGGGGYTF. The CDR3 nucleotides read TGCGCCAGCAGCTTGGAACAGGGGGGTGGTGGCTACACCTTC.

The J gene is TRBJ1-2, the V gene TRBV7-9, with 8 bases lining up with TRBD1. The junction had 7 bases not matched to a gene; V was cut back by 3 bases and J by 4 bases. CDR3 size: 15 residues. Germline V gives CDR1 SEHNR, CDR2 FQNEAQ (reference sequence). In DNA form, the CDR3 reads TGTGCCAGCAGCTTCGGGACAGGAGGGCCCTATGGCTACACCTTC. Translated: CASSFGTGGPYGYTF.

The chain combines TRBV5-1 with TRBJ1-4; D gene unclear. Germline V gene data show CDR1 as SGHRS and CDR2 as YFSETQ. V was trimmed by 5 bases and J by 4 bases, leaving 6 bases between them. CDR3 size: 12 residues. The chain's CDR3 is CASRENNEKLFF. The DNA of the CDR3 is TGCGCCAGCAGGGAGAATAATGAAAAACTGTTTTTT.

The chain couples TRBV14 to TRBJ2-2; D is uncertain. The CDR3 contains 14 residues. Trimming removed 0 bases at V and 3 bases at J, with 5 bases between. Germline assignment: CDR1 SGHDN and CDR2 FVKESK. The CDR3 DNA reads TGTGCCAGCAGCCAAGACAGTTACACCGGGGAGCTGTTTTTT. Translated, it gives CASSQDSYTGELFF.

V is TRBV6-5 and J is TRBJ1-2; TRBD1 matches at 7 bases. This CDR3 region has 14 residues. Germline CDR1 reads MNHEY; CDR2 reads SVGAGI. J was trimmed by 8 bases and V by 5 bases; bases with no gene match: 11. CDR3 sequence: CASSKQGYSSGYTF. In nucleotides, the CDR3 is TGTGCCAGCAGTAAACAGGGGTACTCTAGCGGCTACACCTTC.

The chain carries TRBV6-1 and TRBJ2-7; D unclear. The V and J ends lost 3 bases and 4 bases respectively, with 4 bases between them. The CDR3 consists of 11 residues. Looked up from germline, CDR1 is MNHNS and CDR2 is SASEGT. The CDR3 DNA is TGTGCCAGCAGTGAGGCTTACGAGCAGTACTTC. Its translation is CASSEAYEQYF.

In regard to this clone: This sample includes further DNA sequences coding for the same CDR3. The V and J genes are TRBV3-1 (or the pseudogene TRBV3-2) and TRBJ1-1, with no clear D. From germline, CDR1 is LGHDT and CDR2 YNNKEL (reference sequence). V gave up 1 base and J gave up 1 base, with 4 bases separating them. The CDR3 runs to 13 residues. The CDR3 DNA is TGTGCCAGCAGCCAAGGGCAGAACACTGAAGCTTTCTTT. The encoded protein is CASSQGQNTEAFF.

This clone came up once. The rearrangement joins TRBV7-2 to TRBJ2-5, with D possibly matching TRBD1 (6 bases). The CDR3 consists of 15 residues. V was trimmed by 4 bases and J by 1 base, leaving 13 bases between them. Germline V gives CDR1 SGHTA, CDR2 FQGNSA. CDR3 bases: TGTGCCAGCAGCTCGTACGGACAGATCCAAGAGACCCAGTACTTC. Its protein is CASSSYGQIQETQYF.

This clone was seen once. The CDR3: CASSLDTLHQHF. In DNA, the CDR3 is TGTGCCAGCAGCCTTGACACTCTTCACCAGCATTTT. The chain links TRBV6-2 or TRBV6-3 to TRBJ1-5; D not resolved. The CDR3 runs to 12 residues. The germline gives CDR1 MNHEY, CDR2 SVGEGT. Trimming shortened V by 6 bases and J by 12 bases, and 15 bases separated the two germline ends.

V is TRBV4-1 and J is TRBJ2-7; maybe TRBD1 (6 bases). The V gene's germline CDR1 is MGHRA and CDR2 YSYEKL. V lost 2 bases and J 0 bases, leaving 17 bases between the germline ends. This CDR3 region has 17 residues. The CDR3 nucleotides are TGCGCCAGCAGCCAACTCCAAGGACAGCCTAGCTCCTACGAGCAGTACTTC. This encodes CASSQLQGQPSSYEQYF.

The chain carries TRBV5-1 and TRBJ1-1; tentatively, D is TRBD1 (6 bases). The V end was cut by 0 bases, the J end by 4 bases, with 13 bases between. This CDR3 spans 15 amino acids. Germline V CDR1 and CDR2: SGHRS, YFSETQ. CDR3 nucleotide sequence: TGCGCCAGCAGCTTGGGCCGGGGGGCACCCACTGAAGCTTTCTTT. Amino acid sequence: CASSLGRGAPTEAFF.

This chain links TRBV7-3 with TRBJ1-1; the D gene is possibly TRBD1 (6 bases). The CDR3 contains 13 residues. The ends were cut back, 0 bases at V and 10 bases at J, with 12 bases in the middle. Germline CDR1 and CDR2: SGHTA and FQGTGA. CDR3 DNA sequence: TGTGCCAGCAGCTTAACCCGGGGGGCAGGAGCTTTCTTT. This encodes CASSLTRGAGAFF.

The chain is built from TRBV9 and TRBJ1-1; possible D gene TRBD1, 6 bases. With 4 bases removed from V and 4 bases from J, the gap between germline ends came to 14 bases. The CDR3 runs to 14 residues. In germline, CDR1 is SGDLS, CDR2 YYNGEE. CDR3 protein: CASSPLTGRTEAFF. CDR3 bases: TGTGCCAGCAGCCCCCTGACAGGACGCACTGAAGCTTTCTTT.